This is a list of T cell receptor beta chains from one sample in a study of OX40 agonist ivuxolimab in advanced cancers. Assay used: immunoSEQ multiplex PCR; TCRdb lists only in-frame clones, some missing. The sample includes 68,000 or so clones, 80% to 85% seen only once; the top ten take around 2.1%. Sequences were derived from CD4+ or CD8+ T cells sorted from blood, sampled in a trial of the OX40 agonist ivuxolimab. The receptor set was obtained from an adult with an advanced solid tumor such as melanoma, head and neck, liver or kidney cancer. CDR3s include the opening cysteine and the closing phenylalanine or tryptophan. Each record gives: J gene, D gene, clone size, V gene, CDR3 DNA, CDR3 protein. The D gene is left open where the match is weak. Some rows have no size entry. The others give once, few or many, or a class for an expanded clone.

>TRBJ2-7|TRBD2|.|TRBV11-2
TGTGCCAGCAGCTTACGGGCCTTAGCGGGTTCATCCTACGAGCAGTACTTC
CASSLRALAGSSYEQYF
>TRBJ1-3|TRBD1|.|TRBV7-2
TGTGCCAGCAGCTCCAGGGGGCGCACTGGAAACACCATATATTTT
CASSSRGRTGNTIYF
>TRBJ2-3|TRBD1|.|TRBV5-1
TGCGCCAGCAGCCAAGGACAGGGTGGAGATACGCAGTATTTT
CASSQGQGGDTQYF
>TRBJ1-2|TRBD1|.|TRBV11-2
TGTGCCAGCAGCCCGCCGGGACAGGGCCGACGAAATTATGGCTACACCTTC
CASSPPGQGRRNYGYTF
>TRBJ2-7|.|once|TRBV7-9
TGTGCCAGCAGCTTAGGGCCTGAACCCTACGAGCAGTACTTC
CASSLGPEPYEQYF
>TRBJ2-6|TRBD1|.|TRBV25-1
TGTGCCAGCACCCAAGGGCGGACAGGGACCTCTGGGGCCAACGTCCTGACTTTC
CASTQGRTGTSGANVLTF
>TRBJ2-5|.|.|TRBV6-6
TGTGCCAGCAGTTCCGGACAGCAAGAGACCCAGTACTTC
CASSSGQQETQYF
>TRBJ2-2|.|.|TRBV11-2
TGTGCCAGCAGCTTAGTGGGCAGGGTGTTGAACACCGGGGAGCTGTTTTTT
CASSLVGRVLNTGELFF
>TRBJ2-1|.|.|TRBV5-4
TGTGCCAGCAGCCCCGCTGAGATTTCTGAGCAGTTCTTC
CASSPAEISEQFF
>TRBJ2-7|TRBD2|.|TRBV10-3
TGTGCCATCAGGCAGGGACTAGCGGAGTACGAGCAGTACTTC
CAIRQGLAEYEQYF
>TRBJ2-3|.|.|TRBV19
TGTGCCAGGAGGGAAGGGGAAGATACGCAGTATTTT
CARREGEDTQYF
>TRBJ2-1|TRBD2|once|TRBV7-3
TGTGCCAGCAGCCTCGGACTAGCGGGAGGGGGGGATGAGCAGTTCTTC
CASSLGLAGGGDEQFF
>TRBJ1-5|.|.|TRBV2
TGTGCCAGCAGGGCTACTGGTCAACAAAATCAGCCCCAGCATTTT
CASRATGQQNQPQHF
>TRBJ1-1|.|.|TRBV9
TGTGCCAGCAGCGTCGGGACATTGGATGAAGCTTTCTTT
CASSVGTLDEAFF
>TRBJ1-5|.|.|TRBV5-1
TGCGCCAGCAGCTTGACCGGACAGAATCAGCCCCAGCATTTT
CASSLTGQNQPQHF
>TRBJ1-1|TRBD1|.|TRBV10-2
TGCGCCAGCAACAGCTTGACAGGGAGGACTGAAGCTTTCTTT
CASNSLTGRTEAFF
>TRBJ2-7|TRBD1|.|TRBV2
TGTGCCAGCTTGGACAGGGGCTACGAGCAGTACTTC
CASLDRGYEQYF
>TRBJ1-1|.|.|TRBV19
TGTGCCAGTAGGCCCGACGGGGTTAACACTGAAGCTTTCTTT
CASRPDGVNTEAFF
>TRBJ2-1|.|.|TRBV7-8
TGTGCCAGCAGCTCCGCACGGAGAAACAATGAGCAGTTCTTC
CASSSARRNNEQFF
>TRBJ2-5|.|.|TRBV14
TGTGCCAGCAGCCAAGATCGGCAACGTTCGGGGACCCAGTACTTC
CASSQDRQRSGTQYF
>TRBJ1-4|.|.|TRBV7-9
TGTGCCAGCAGCCCTTACCGGGACTGGGCAAATGAAAAACTGTTTTTT
CASSPYRDWANEKLFF
>TRBJ1-1|.|.|TRBV2
TGTGCCAGCAGTTACGGGCCTCGCACTGAAGCTTTCTTT
CASSYGPRTEAFF
>TRBJ1-2|TRBD1|few|TRBV5-5
TGTGCCAGCAGCTTGGACAGGGGATTTTTTGGCTACACCTTC
CASSLDRGFFGYTF
>TRBJ1-6|.|.|TRBV5-1
TGCGCCAGCAGCTTGGGATCGGGTAATTCACCCCTCCACTTT
CASSLGSGNSPLHF
>TRBJ2-3|TRBD1|few|TRBV4-3
TGCGCCAGCAGCTTCTGGTCAGGGGGCGAAGGGACAGATACGCAGTATTTT
CASSFWSGGEGTDTQYF
>TRBJ2-3|.|.|TRBV19
TGTGCCAGTAGTATTGACGGCCTAACCAGCGCAGATACGCAGTATTTT
CASSIDGLTSADTQYF
>TRBJ2-1|.|.|TRBV5-4
TGTGCCAGCAGCGCCCCGGGACACCTAAGCAATGAGCAGTTCTTC
CASSAPGHLSNEQFF
>TRBJ2-7|TRBD1|.|TRBV7-6
TGTGCCAGCAGCCGGGGGACAGGGACCTACGAGCAGTACTTC
CASSRGTGTYEQYF
>TRBJ2-3|.|.|TRBV28
TGTGCCAGCAGACCAACAGGGCTCACAGATACGCAGTATTTT
CASRPTGLTDTQYF
>TRBJ2-7|.|.|TRBV19
TGTGCCAGTAGTATATGGGGCCCGGCCTACGAGCAGTACTTC
CASSIWGPAYEQYF
>TRBJ2-5|TRBD1|.|TRBV18
TGTGCCAGCTCACCTCGACAGGGGGCAGGAGAGACCCAGTACTTC
CASSPRQGAGETQYF
>TRBJ2-2|.|.|TRBV7-6
TGTGCCAGCAGCCTTCCGTCCGGGGAGCTGTTTTTT
CASSLPSGELFF
>TRBJ2-3|.|.|TRBV5-1
TGCGCCAGCAGCTTGGGGGGCCGCTCTACGCAGTATTTT
CASSLGGRSTQYF
>TRBJ1-2|.|.|TRBV28
TGTGCCACCGAGGCGGACTATGGCTACACCTTC
CATEADYGYTF
>TRBJ2-1|.|.|TRBV30
TGTGCCTGCGCGGGATTGGGAAATGAGCAGTTCTTC
CACAGLGNEQFF
>TRBJ1-2|.|.|TRBV28
TGTGCCAGCAGCCATACAGGGCTTGGCTACACCTTC
CASSHTGLGYTF